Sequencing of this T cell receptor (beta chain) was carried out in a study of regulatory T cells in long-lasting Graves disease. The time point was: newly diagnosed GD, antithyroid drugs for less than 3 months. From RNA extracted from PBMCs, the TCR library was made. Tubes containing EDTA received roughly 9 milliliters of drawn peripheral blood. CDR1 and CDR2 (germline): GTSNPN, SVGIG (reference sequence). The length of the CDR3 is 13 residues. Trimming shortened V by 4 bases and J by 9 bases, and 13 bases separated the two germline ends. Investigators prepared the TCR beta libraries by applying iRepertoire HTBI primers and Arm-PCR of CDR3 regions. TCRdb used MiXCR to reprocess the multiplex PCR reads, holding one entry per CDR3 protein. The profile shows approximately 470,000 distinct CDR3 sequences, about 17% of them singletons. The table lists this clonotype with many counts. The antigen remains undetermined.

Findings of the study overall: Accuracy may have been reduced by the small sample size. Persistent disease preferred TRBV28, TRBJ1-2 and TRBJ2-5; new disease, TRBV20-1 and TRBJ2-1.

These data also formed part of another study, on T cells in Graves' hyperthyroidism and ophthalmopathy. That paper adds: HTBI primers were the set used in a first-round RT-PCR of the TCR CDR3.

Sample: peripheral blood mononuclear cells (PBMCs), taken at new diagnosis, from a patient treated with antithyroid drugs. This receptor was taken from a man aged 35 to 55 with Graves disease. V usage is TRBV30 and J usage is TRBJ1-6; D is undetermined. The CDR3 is CAWNQALRSPLHF. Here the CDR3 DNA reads TGTGCCTGGAATCAGGCCCTACGTTCACCCCTCCACTTT. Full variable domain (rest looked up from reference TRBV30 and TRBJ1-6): SQTIHQWPATLVQPVGSPLSLECTVEGTSNPNLYWYRQAAGRGLQLLFYSVGIGQISSEVPQNLSASRPQDRQFILSSKKLLLSDSGFYLCAWNQALRSPLHFGNGTRLTVT.